Sequencing of this T cell receptor (beta chain) was carried out in a study of T cells after yellow fever vaccination. Notes on the study in general: Post-booster reappearance was seen for most primary-vaccination clones (just over 95% CD4, around 91% CD8). Abundant bulk-derived clonotypes could contaminate FACS-sorted repertoires. The CD4 and CD8 compartments had a small share of their clonotypes in common.

TCRdb itself ran the 5' RACE reads through MiXCR, one entry per CDR3 protein. The table lists about 220,000 distinct CDR3 sequences, about 3% of them singletons, with approximately 3.5% in the top ten. Comment on this clonotype: The antigen is unknown. A much larger clone lies one base from this, so it may be a read error.

Sequencing used CD4+ T cells sorted from PBMCs, obtained 10 days after the yellow fever booster vaccination. This sequence originates from a man younger than 30 who received the YFV17D yellow fever vaccine.

The CDR3 sequence is CASSQTDLQETQYF. The CDR3 nucleotides read TGCGCCAGCAGCCAGACAGACTTGCAAGAGACCCAGTACTTC. The chain combines TRBV4-1 with TRBJ2-5; TRBD1 is a possible D gene (5 bases). V was clipped by 3 bases and J by 2 bases, with 10 bases between them. The CDR3 is 14 amino acids. Germline-derived CDR1 and CDR2 are MGHRA and YSYEKL.